This T cell receptor beta chain was sequenced during a study of vaccination effects on CD4 cells after COVID-19. This clone has more than one count but fewer than ten. Its matching antigen is unknown. Measured with immunoSEQ multiplex PCR; TCRdb has only the in-frame clones, and not every one. The sample includes about 40,000 clones, around 66% seen only once; the top ten take less than 9.5%. The junction had 9 bases not matched to a gene; V was cut back by 1 base and J by 9 bases. Germline V gene data show CDR1 as SGHRS and CDR2 as YFSETQ. The length of the CDR3 is 15 residues. When less than 13 days of culture had elapsed, CD4+ T cells were isolated. Two-dose vaccination with either BNT162b2 or mRNA-1273 was given to the participants.

V gene TRBV5-1 combines with J gene TRBJ2-1, with 8 bases identical to TRBD2. Material: CD4+ T cells from PBMCs cultured without peptide, obtained after COVID-19 vaccination. The sequence was obtained from a human donor who received a COVID-19 vaccine. The CDR3 loop is CASSLRSGSGGEQFF. In DNA form, the CDR3 reads TGCGCCAGCAGCTTGCGCAGCGGGAGTGGCGGTGAGCAGTTCTTC.